The 30 T cell receptor beta chains below were found in one sample sequenced in a study of blood T cell repertoires in COVID-19. Some clones are missing from TCRdb's copy, which holds only in-frame ones; the method was immunoSEQ multiplex PCR. The sample lists 80,000 or so clones, 89% occurring once. The source material was peripheral blood. The source of these receptors is a man in his fifties or sixties with acute or convalescent COVID-19.

Notes on this clone: One junction end disagrees with the germline gene, perhaps due to a read error. This CDR3 is also generated by other DNA sequences in the sample. V gene TRBV5-1 combines with J gene TRBJ2-7, with 9 bases fitting TRBD2. Per germline, CDR1 SGHRS and CDR2 YFSETQ. The CDR3 is 15 residues long. In nucleotides, the CDR3 is TGCGCCAGCAGTTACGGGACTAGCTCAGTCTACGAGCAGTATTTC. It specifies CASSYGTSSVYEQYF.

V is TRBV6-5 and J is TRBJ2-1; TRBD1 is a possible D gene (6 bases). Germline V gene lookup returns CDR1 MNHEY and CDR2 SVGAGI. The CDR3 extends over 13 amino acids. The V end was cut by 5 bases, the J end by 7 bases, with 12 bases between. CDR3 sequence (DNA): TGTGCCAGCAGTCCCGAAAGGGGGAATGAGCAGTTCTTC. Encoded protein: CASSPERGNEQFF.

J is TRBJ2-7 and V is TRBV13; D remains unclear. Trimming shortened V by 8 bases and J by 3 bases, and 14 bases separated the two germline ends. Germline V gene data show CDR1 as PRHDT and CDR2 as FYEKMQ (reference sequence). The CDR3 consists of 13 residues. The CDR3 DNA follows: TGTGCCAGCTCTTTAACTACAAGCTACGAGCAGTACTTC. This translates into CASSLTTSYEQYF. Based on the CDR3 plus reference TRBV13 and TRBJ2-7, the full variable domain is AAGVIQSPRHLIKEKRETATLKCYPIPRHDTVYWYQQGPGQDPQFLISFYEKMQSDKGSIPDRFSAQQFSDYHSELNMSSLELGDSALYFCASSLTTSYEQYFGPGTRLTVT.

V gene TRBV23-1 combines with J gene TRBJ2-2, with TRBD1 matching over 9 bases. TRBV23-1 is treated as an ORF (open reading frame) with a function not yet certain. This CDR3 is built from 15 residues. The junction had 9 bases not matched to a gene; V was cut back by 10 bases and J by 3 bases. The CDR3 reads CAITGTGFDTGELFF. DNA for the CDR3: TGCGCCATTACCGGGACAGGGTTCGACACCGGGGAGCTGTTTTTT.

The chain combines TRBV3-1 (or the pseudogene TRBV3-2) with TRBJ1-6, with a tentative D call TRBD1 (5 bases). The CDR3 runs to 16 residues. The V gene lost 4 bases and the J gene lost 7 bases, with 17 bases spanning the gap. Germline V gene sequence: CDR1 LGHDT, CDR2 YNNKEL (reference sequence). This CDR3 reads CASSRSGRVTNSPLHF. The CDR3 DNA follows: TGTGCCAGCAGCCGTTCGGGCAGGGTTACCAATTCACCCCTCCACTTT.

The gene calls are TRBV6-1 and TRBJ2-5; D remains ambiguous. The ends were cut back, 2 bases at V and 4 bases at J, with 11 bases in the middle. The germline V gene encodes CDR1 MNHNS and CDR2 SASEGT. There are 14 residues in the CDR3. CDR3 residues: CASSESVAVETQYF. The DNA for the CDR3 is TGTGCCAGCAGTGAATCGGTGGCGGTAGAGACCCAGTACTTC.

V gene TRBV6-6 combines with J gene TRBJ2-5, with 10 bases matching TRBD2. Germline-derived CDR1 and CDR2 are MNHNY and SVGAGI (reference sequence). This CDR3 comprises 13 residues. The trim removed 7 bases at V and 5 bases at J, leaving 4 bases unmatched. The CDR3 reads CASTLAGGETQYF. CDR3 sequence (DNA): TGTGCCAGCACCTTAGCGGGAGGCGAGACCCAGTACTTC.

V and J are TRBV6-5 and TRBJ1-2, with 8 nucleotides matching TRBD1. From germline, CDR1 is MNHEY and CDR2 SVGAGI. The CDR3 length is 11 residues. V dropped 11 bases and J dropped 4; count of bases not matched to a gene: 3. The CDR3 nucleotides read TGTGCCGCCACAGGGGGCTATGGCTACACCTTC. Translated: CAATGGYGYTF.

V gene TRBV5-1 combines with J gene TRBJ1-1, with no clear D. Trimming took 2 bases from V and 0 from J, leaving 14 bases between them. CDR1 is SGHRS and CDR2 is YFSETQ in the germline V gene. The CDR3 covers 16 residues. CDR3 loop: CASSFYGSGMNTEAFF. The CDR3 DNA is TGCGCCAGCAGCTTTTACGGGTCGGGAATGAACACTGAAGCTTTCTTT. Supplemented by reference TRBV5-1 and TRBJ1-1, the full variable domain reads KAGVTQTPRYLIKTRGQQVTLSCSPISGHRSVSWYQQTPGQGLQFLFEYFSETQRNKGNFPGRFSGRQFSNSRSEMNVSTLELGDSALYLCASSFYGSGMNTEAFFGQGTRLTVV.

This clone was observed a single time. This sequence joins TRBV19 and TRBJ1-1, with 8 nucleotides matching TRBD1. Germline trimming cut 5 bases from V and 1 base from J; bases unmatched to any gene: 3. Germline V gene lookup returns CDR1 LNHDA and CDR2 SQIVND (reference sequence). This CDR3 spans 14 amino acids. In nucleotides, the CDR3 is TGTGCCAGTAGTCCGGGACAGGAGAACACTGAAGCTTTCTTT. It specifies CASSPGQENTEAFF.

This chain uses TRBV9 with TRBJ2-3, with unresolved D. The germline gives CDR1 SGDLS, CDR2 YYNGEE. V lost 4 bases and J lost 6, with 6 bases in between. The CDR3 has 11 amino acids. The chain's CDR3 is CASSSGDTQYF. CDR3 nucleotides: TGTGCCAGCAGCTCCGGGGATACGCAGTATTTT.

The count of this clone is one. The V gene is TRBV15, the J gene TRBJ2-7; D gene ambiguous. The germline gives CDR1 LNHNV, CDR2 YYDKDF (reference sequence). The CDR3 consists of 14 residues. The V gene lost 0 bases and the J gene lost 5 bases, with 11 bases spanning the gap. The CDR3: CATSRDYQDNEQYF. CDR3 nucleotides: TGTGCCACCAGCAGAGACTACCAAGACAACGAGCAGTACTTC.

The V gene is TRBV21-1, the J gene TRBJ2-7; the DNA was not compared with TRBD2, the D call given in the table. TRBV21-1 is a recognized pseudogene. The CDR3 has 17 residues. The CDR3 here is CASSRGVLAGGFYEQYV. The CDR3 bases are TGTGCCAGCAGCAGGGGAGTTCTAGCGGGGGGTTTTTACGAGCAGTACGTC.

The chain joins TRBV6-6 to TRBJ1-1; D may be TRBD1 (6 bases). Germline lookup yields CDR1 MNHNY and CDR2 SVGAGI (reference sequence). Between the trimmed V and J ends, which lost 10 bases and 0 bases, there was a span of 15 bases. The CDR3 sequence is 14 residues long. CDR3 region: CATLRGLLNTEAFF. Here the CDR3 DNA reads TGTGCCACTCTCAGGGGCCTACTGAACACTGAAGCTTTCTTT.

This chain joins TRBV18 and TRBJ2-7, with a possible D match to TRBD2 (6 bases). CDR3 length: 13 residues. CDR1 KGHSH and CDR2 LQKENI come from the germline V gene. The V gene lost 5 bases and the J gene lost 3 bases, with 11 bases spanning the gap. This chain's CDR3 is CASSAGLHYEQYF. The CDR3 DNA reads as TGTGCCAGCTCAGCGGGACTCCACTACGAGCAGTACTTC.

The rearrangement joins TRBV11-2 to TRBJ1-2; 8 nucleotides agree with TRBD1. With V trimmed by 1 base and J by 4 bases, 5 bases remained unmatched. This CDR3 spans 15 amino acids. Looked up from germline, CDR1 is SGHAT and CDR2 is FQNNGV. This CDR3 reads CASSLVQGDGYGYTF. Written as DNA, the CDR3 is TGTGCCAGCAGCTTAGTACAGGGGGACGGCTATGGCTACACCTTC.

Here the CDR3 reads CATGTSNQETQYF. CDR3 bases: TGTGCCACGGGGACTAGCAATCAAGAGACCCAGTACTTC. The chain recombines TRBV28 with TRBJ2-5, with 9 positions matching TRBD2. This CDR3 contains 13 residues. Germline V gives CDR1 MDHEN, CDR2 SYDVKM. V lost 10 bases, J lost 2 bases, and 5 bases stayed unmatched. The variable domain in full, with the rest retrieved from reference TRBV28 and TRBJ2-5, is DVKVTQSSRYLVKRTGEKVFLECVQDMDHENMFWYRQDPGLGLRLIYFSYDVKMKEKGDIPEGYSVSREKKERFSLILESASTNQTSMYLCATGTSNQETQYFGPGTRLLVL.

The chain carries TRBV30 and TRBJ2-1; 8 bases match TRBD2. Trimming removed 1 base from V and 9 bases from J; junction bases left unmatched: 5. The CDR3 is made up of 13 amino acids. Germline CDR1 is GTSNPN and CDR2 is SVGIG (reference sequence). The CDR3, as DNA: TGTGCCTGGAGTGAGGGTAGCGGGGTTGAGCAGTTCTTC. It yields the protein CAWSEGSGVEQFF.

V usage is TRBV10-3 and J usage is TRBJ2-3, with D tentatively TRBD2 (5 bases). The length of the CDR3 is 16 residues. V lost 2 bases and J 4 bases, leaving 16 bases between the germline ends. CDR1 and CDR2 from the germline V gene are ENHRY and SYGVKD. The CDR3 loop reads CAISEEGFVRADTQYF. The DNA of the CDR3 is TGTGCCATCAGTGAGGAGGGTTTTGTTCGCGCAGATACGCAGTATTTT.

The chain is built from TRBV10-1 and TRBJ2-1; 13 nucleotides agree with TRBD2. This CDR3 is 15 amino acids long. The trim removed 3 bases at V and 12 bases at J, leaving 8 bases unmatched. CDR1 WNHNN and CDR2 SYGVQD come from the germline V gene (reference sequence). Written as DNA, the CDR3 is TGCGCCAGCAGTGACGGGACTAGCGGGAAAGTTGGGCAGTTCTTC. Encoded protein: CASSDGTSGKVGQFF.

The V and J genes are TRBV3-1 (or the pseudogene TRBV3-2) and TRBJ2-2, with 14 positions matching TRBD2. The germline gives CDR1 LGHDT, CDR2 YNNKEL (reference sequence). The trim removed 3 bases at V and 7 bases at J, leaving 13 bases unmatched. This CDR3 contains 19 residues. Here the CDR3 reads CASSQDAGTSGSRGGELFF. The CDR3 nucleotides are TGTGCCAGCAGCCAGGATGCCGGGACTAGCGGGAGCCGTGGCGGGGAGCTGTTTTTT.

In this sample, this clone turned up once. The gene calls are TRBV7-3 and TRBJ2-1; D is possibly TRBD2 (6 bases). V was trimmed by 1 base and J by 1 base, leaving 8 bases between them. CDR3 size: 15 residues. Germline V CDR1 and CDR2: SGHTA, FQGTGA. CDR3 amino acids: CASSLIGGSYNEQFF. The CDR3 DNA reads TGTGCCAGCAGCTTAATTGGGGGGTCCTACAATGAGCAGTTCTTC.

V is TRBV4-3 and J is TRBJ2-5, with 7 bases aligning to TRBD2. Per germline, CDR1 LGHNA and CDR2 YSLEER. The junction had 9 bases not matched to a gene; V was cut back by 3 bases and J by 5 bases. This CDR3 has 15 amino acids. The chain's CDR3 is CASSQSRLAGETQYF. The CDR3 DNA reads TGCGCCAGCAGCCAGTCGAGACTAGCCGGGGAGACCCAGTACTTC.

V and J are TRBV5-6 and TRBJ1-1; D ambiguous. From germline, CDR1 is SGHDT and CDR2 YYEEEE. The germline V and J ends were trimmed by 4 bases and 0 bases, with 10 bases remaining between them. The CDR3 sequence is 14 residues long. The CDR3, as DNA: TGTGCCAGCAGCCCGAAACGAGTGAACACTGAAGCTTTCTTT. Translating it yields CASSPKRVNTEAFF.

V is TRBV4-1 and J is TRBJ2-3; 8 positions match TRBD2. V dropped 3 bases and J dropped 2; count of bases not matched to a gene: 4. This CDR3 comprises 15 residues. Germline lookup yields CDR1 MGHRA and CDR2 YSYEKL. CDR3 sequence: CASSQGGRTTDTQYF. In nucleotides, the CDR3 is TGCGCCAGCAGCCAGGGCGGGAGGACCACAGATACGCAGTATTTT.

Here the CDR3 DNA reads TGTGCCAGCAGTTACCAGACGGGGGATACGCAGTATTTT. This sequence encodes CASSYQTGDTQYF. This sequence joins TRBV6-5 and TRBJ2-3; D is possibly TRBD2 (5 bases). Germline V gives CDR1 MNHEY, CDR2 SVGAGI. This CDR3 is 13 amino acids long. V was trimmed by 2 bases and J by 6 bases, leaving 9 bases between them.

The chain employs TRBV3-1 (or the pseudogene TRBV3-2) and TRBJ2-1; 12 nucleotides align to TRBD2. This CDR3 comprises 17 residues. The germline CDR1 and CDR2 sequences are LGHDT and YNNKEL (reference sequence). Trimming cost V 0 bases and J 7 bases; bases outside gene matches: 7. The CDR3 spells CASSQDPASGGVNEQFF. For the CDR3, the DNA is TGTGCCAGCAGCCAAGATCCCGCTAGCGGGGGGGTGAATGAGCAGTTCTTC.

This chain links TRBV24-1 with TRBJ2-2; D is perhaps TRBD1 (6 bases). CDR3 length equals 13 residues. CDR1 and CDR2 from the germline V gene are KGHDR and SFDVKD. Trimming left V 9 bases short and J 3 bases short, with 10 bases between. The CDR3 bases are TGTGCCACCGGGACATACCACACCGGGGAGCTGTTTTTT. Amino acids: CATGTYHTGELFF.

This clone was observed a single time. The V gene is TRBV9, the J gene TRBJ2-1, with D unresolved. Germline assignment: CDR1 SGDLS and CDR2 YYNGEE. The CDR3 runs to 12 residues. V was clipped by 4 bases and J by 5 bases, with 7 bases between them. CDR3 DNA sequence: TGTGCCAGCAGCCTAATCAACAATGAGCAGTTCTTC. Encoded protein: CASSLINNEQFF.

The rearrangement links TRBV27 to TRBJ1-2, with TRBD1 matching over 7 bases. Germline V gene lookup returns CDR1 MNHEY and CDR2 SMNVEV (reference sequence). The J segment lost 6 bases and the V segment lost 6 bases, leaving 10 bases of the junction unmatched. This CDR3 comprises 14 residues. CDR3 DNA sequence: TGTGCCAGCAGACATCTTGACAGGGAAGATGGCTACACCTTC. Its protein product is CASRHLDREDGYTF.